This TCR beta chain is from a study of STAT5B mutations in CD4+ large granular lymphocyte leukemia. Clones were sequenced by immunoSEQ multiplex PCR, and TCRdb holds only the in-frame ones, with some missing. The sample consists of tens of thousands of clones, around 84% of them appearing once. The ends were cut back, 7 bases at V and 2 bases at J, with 14 bases in the middle. Looked up from germline, CDR1 is MNHNS and CDR2 is SASEGT. CDR3 length: 15 amino acids. This clonotype originated in a human donor in good health. This sequence joins TRBV6-1 and TRBJ1-4, with D uncertain. Sequencing used CD4+ T cells from blood buffy coats. CDR3 in amino acids: CASTPLWNTNEKLFF. CDR3 bases: TGTGCCAGCACCCCCCTTTGGAATACTAATGAAAAACTGTTTTTT.